Listed here is a single TCR beta chain. As yet, its antigen is unknown. This entry comes from a study of cytomegalovirus exposure and HLA in healthy donors. The wider study: Within an early data release were around 87 million unique TCRs drawn from HLA-typed donors. There were over 350 genotyped donors. Of these, roughly 80% fell in the genetic ancestry cluster associated with self-reported Caucasian donors. Study findings and constraints: Cytomegalovirus association was listed for approximately 150 TCR beta chains.

Primers included in the PCR were 60 Vbeta and 13 Jbeta primers. Sequenced by immunoSEQ multiplex PCR; TCRdb stores in-frame clones only, minus some. The profile covers 90,000 to 95,000 clones, with 80% appearing a single time and around 2% taken by the ten largest. V was pared by 0 bases and J by 5 bases, with 10 bases of the junction left unmatched. There are 18 residues in the CDR3. Germline assignment: CDR1 SGDLS and CDR2 YYNGEE. The sequence came from a young man in good health and CMV-seronegative. The specimen sequenced was PBMCs. This chain connects TRBV9 to TRBJ2-4; TRBD2 matches 11 bases. CDR3 sequence: CASSVGNSGGAIENIQYF. The CDR3, as DNA: TGTGCCAGCAGCGTAGGAAATAGCGGGGGGGCCATTGAAAACATTCAGTACTTC.